This T cell receptor (beta chain) was sequenced for a study of regulatory T cells in long-lasting Graves disease. This clonotype was recorded many times. Antigen unknown. CDR3 regions were amplified by Arm-PCR using iRepertoire HTBI primers to build TCR beta libraries. Each CDR3 protein is one row after TCRdb ran MiXCR on the multiplex PCR reads. This table has 400,000 or so distinct CDR3 sequences, roughly a quarter appearing once. Study findings and constraints: Favored usage of TRBV28, TRBJ1-2 and TRBJ2-5 was recorded in persistent disease. Lower TCR diversity was seen in persistent Graves' patients than in newly diagnosed ones.

The V end lost 4 bases, the J end lost 6 bases, and 16 bases lay between the germline ends. The V gene's germline CDR1 is SNHLY and CDR2 FYNNEI. CDR3 size: 14 residues. Time point given: persistent/refractory GD, antithyroid drugs over 5 years with positive TRAb. From RNA extracted from PBMCs, the TCR library was made. The patients were enrolled through endocrinology in Xi'an, China. The sample here was peripheral blood mononuclear cells (PBMCs), taken when the disease was refractory, from a patient treated with antithyroid drugs. The chain combines TRBV2 with TRBJ2-7; the D gene is possibly TRBD2 (6 bases). This receptor was identified in a female donor with Graves disease. This CDR3 reads CASSGGTFISEQYF. For the CDR3, the DNA is TGTGCCAGCAGTGGGGGGACTTTTATTAGCGAGCAGTACTTC.